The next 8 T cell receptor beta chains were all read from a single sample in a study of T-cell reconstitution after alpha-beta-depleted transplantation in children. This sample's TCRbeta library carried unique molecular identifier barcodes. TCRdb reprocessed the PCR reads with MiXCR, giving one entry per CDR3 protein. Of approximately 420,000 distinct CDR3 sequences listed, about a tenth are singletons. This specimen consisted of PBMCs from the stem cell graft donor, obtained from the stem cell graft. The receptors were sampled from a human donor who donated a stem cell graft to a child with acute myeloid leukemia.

The CDR3 coding sequence is TGTGCCAGCAAGATATTAGGGGTTCGGGGCAATCAGCCCCAGCATTTT. It specifies CASKILGVRGNQPQHF. The rearrangement uses TRBV6-2 or TRBV6-3 and TRBJ1-5, with D possibly being TRBD1 (5 bases). The V gene lost 7 bases and the J gene lost 2 bases, with 18 bases spanning the gap. CDR3 size: 16 residues. From germline, CDR1 is MNHEY and CDR2 SVGEGT.

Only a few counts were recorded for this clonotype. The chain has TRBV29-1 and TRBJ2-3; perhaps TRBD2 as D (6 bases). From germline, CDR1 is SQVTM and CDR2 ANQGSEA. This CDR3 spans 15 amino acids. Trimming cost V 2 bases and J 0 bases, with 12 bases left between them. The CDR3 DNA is TGCAGCGTTGAACCTAGCGCTCGTAGCACAGATACGCAGTATTTT. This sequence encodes CSVEPSARSTDTQYF.

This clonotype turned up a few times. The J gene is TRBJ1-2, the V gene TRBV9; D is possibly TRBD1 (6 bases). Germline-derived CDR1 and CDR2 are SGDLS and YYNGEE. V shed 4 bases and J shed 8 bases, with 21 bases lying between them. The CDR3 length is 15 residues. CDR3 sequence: CASSPLGGGDPGYTF. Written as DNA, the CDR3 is TGTGCCAGCAGCCCCCTCGGGGGGGGCGACCCGGGCTACACCTTC.

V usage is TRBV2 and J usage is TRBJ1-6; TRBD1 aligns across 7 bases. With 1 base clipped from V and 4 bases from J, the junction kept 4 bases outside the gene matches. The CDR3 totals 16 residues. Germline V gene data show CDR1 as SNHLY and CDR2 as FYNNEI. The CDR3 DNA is TGTGCCAGCAGTGAAGGGGACAGCCAGTATAATTCACCCCTCCACTTT. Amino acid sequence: CASSEGDSQYNSPLHF.

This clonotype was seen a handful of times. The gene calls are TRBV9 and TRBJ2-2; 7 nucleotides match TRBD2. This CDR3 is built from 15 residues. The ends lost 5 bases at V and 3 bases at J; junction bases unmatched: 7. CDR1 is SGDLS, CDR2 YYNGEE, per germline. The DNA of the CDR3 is TGTGCCAGCAGGGCTGGGGGGGTAGACACCGGGGAGCTGTTTTTT. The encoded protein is CASRAGGVDTGELFF.

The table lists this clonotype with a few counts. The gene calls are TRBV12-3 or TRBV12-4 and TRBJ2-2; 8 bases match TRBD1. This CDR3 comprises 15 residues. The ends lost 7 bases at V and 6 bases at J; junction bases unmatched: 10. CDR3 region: CASKGTGSSPGELFF. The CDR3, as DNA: TGTGCCAGCAAAGGGACAGGCTCATCCCCCGGGGAGCTGTTTTTT.

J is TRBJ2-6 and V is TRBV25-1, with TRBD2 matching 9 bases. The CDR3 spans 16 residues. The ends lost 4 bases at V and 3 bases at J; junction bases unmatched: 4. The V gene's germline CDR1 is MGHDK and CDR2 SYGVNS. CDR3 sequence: CASSGGGAFGANVLTF. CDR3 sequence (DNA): TGTGCCAGCAGTGGCGGGGGGGCGTTTGGGGCCAACGTCCTGACTTTC.

CDR3 nucleotides: TGCAGTGCTTATGGGGAAGAGACCCAGTACTTC. Protein product: CSAYGEETQYF. The chain links TRBV20-1 to TRBJ2-5, with D uncertain. The CDR3 runs to 11 residues. The germline V gene encodes CDR1 DFQATT and CDR2 SNEGSKA (reference sequence). V was trimmed by 5 bases and J by 3 bases, leaving 7 bases between them.